The entry below gives a single T cell receptor (beta chain) sequence along with its context. The antigen is unknown. Trimming left V 6 bases short and J 8 bases short, with 16 bases between. The CDR3 has 12 residues. Germline assignment: CDR1 SQVTM and CDR2 ANQGSEA. Sequenced by immunoSEQ multiplex PCR; TCRdb stores in-frame clones only, minus some. The sample shows around 31,000 clones, 70% to 85% of them seen only once. This entry comes from a study of graft-versus-host responses after intestinal transplantation. Looking at the study overall: All recipients were transplanted with multivisceral, liver-intestinal, or isolated intestinal grafts. Each recipient received anti-thymocyte globulin induction, then tacrolimus and steroids for around three years.

Notes on the study in general: Analysis identified GvH clones in recipient marrow, with some appearing first in ileum or blood.

The source material was unstimulated CD8+ T cells sorted from spleen or lymph node cells, sampled before intestinal transplant. The receptor was derived from a human donor who received an intestinal transplant. V is TRBV29-1 and J is TRBJ1-2; D remains ambiguous. CDR3 bases: TGCAGCGTCATTCTCGGTCCGCGAGGCTACACCTTC. This translates into CSVILGPRGYTF. The full variable domain, in which reference TRBV29-1 and TRBJ1-2 provide the parts outside the CDR3, is SAVISQKPSRDICQRGTSLTIQCQVDSQVTMMFWYRQQPGQSLTLIATANQGSEATYESGFVIDKFPISRPNLTFSTLTVSNMSPEDSSIYLCSVILGPRGYTFGSGTRLTVV.